These 20 T cell receptor beta chains share one sample of origin, sequenced in a study of graft-versus-host responses after intestinal transplantation. The repertoire was sequenced with immunoSEQ multiplex PCR; TCRdb's copy has only in-frame clones and lacks some. The sample gives roughly 110,000 clones, approximately 90% of which show up once; approximately 0.76% is in the top ten. Which antigens these TCRs recognize remains unknown. Sequenced material: unstimulated CD4+ T cells sorted from spleen or lymph node cells, taken before transplant. The receptor set was obtained from a human donor who was the organ donor for an intestinal transplant.

This chain uses TRBV4-1 with TRBJ2-1; D not resolved. Germline CDR1 reads MGHRA; CDR2 reads YSYEKL. The length of the CDR3 is 14 residues. V was shortened by 8 bases and J by 8 bases, with 19 bases between the two germline ends. The CDR3 is CASAPSSRQDEQFF. CDR3 bases: TGCGCCAGCGCCCCCAGCTCCCGTCAAGATGAGCAGTTCTTC.

This clone was counted only a few times. The J gene is TRBJ2-7, the V gene TRBV5-1; possible D gene TRBD2, 5 bases. Germline V CDR1 and CDR2: SGHRS, YFSETQ. This CDR3 contains 15 residues. V lost 0 bases and J lost 0, with 10 bases in between. The CDR3 DNA is TGCGCCAGCAGCTTGGAGGCGGGCCCCTCCTACGAGCAGTACTTC. It translates to CASSLEAGPSYEQYF.

The J gene is TRBJ1-4, the V gene TRBV5-3, with D hard to call. TRBV5-3 is sorted into the ORF group, with uncertain function. Trimming shortened V by 0 bases and J by 6 bases, and 9 bases separated the two germline ends. The CDR3 contains 14 residues. The CDR3 region has the DNA TGTGCCAGAAGCTTGGTAGGGAACGATGAAAAACTGTTTTTT. Protein product: CARSLVGNDEKLFF.

This clone was observed a handful of times. The V call is TRBV18, the J call TRBJ2-2, with D unresolved. The CDR3 is 13 amino acids. With 5 bases removed from V and 6 bases from J, the gap between germline ends came to 10 bases. Germline values: CDR1 KGHSH, CDR2 LQKENI. The CDR3 reads CASSAERAGELFF. The CDR3 coding sequence is TGTGCCAGCTCAGCGGAACGAGCCGGGGAGCTGTTTTTT.

This chain uses TRBV6-6 with TRBJ2-1, with no clear D. Germline V lookup: CDR1 MNHNY, CDR2 SVGAGI (reference sequence). The CDR3 is made up of 16 amino acids. V lost 0 bases, J lost 2 bases, and 11 bases lay in between. The DNA of the CDR3 is TGTGCCAGCAGTTACTCGTGGGTTCCACCCTACAATGAGCAGTTCTTC. Translated: CASSYSWVPPYNEQFF.

The CDR3 reads CASSSKTGDGYTF. CDR3 DNA sequence: TGTGCCAGCAGCTCTAAGACAGGGGATGGCTACACCTTC. The chain is built from TRBV7-2 and TRBJ1-2; 8 bases are a match to TRBD1. This CDR3 is 13 amino acids long. V dropped 4 bases and J dropped 6; count of bases not matched to a gene: 4. Germline CDR1 and CDR2: SGHTA and FQGNSA.

The V and J genes are TRBV27 and TRBJ1-5; D perhaps matches TRBD1 (5 bases). The ends were cut back, 1 base at V and 5 bases at J, with 6 bases in the middle. The CDR3 totals 13 residues. Per the germline V gene, CDR1 is MNHEY and CDR2 is SMNVEV (reference sequence). The DNA of the CDR3 is TGTGCCAGCAGTTTATTGGGGGATCAGCCCCAGCATTTT. Translating gives CASSLLGDQPQHF.

The chain carries TRBV20-1 and TRBJ1-2; D gene ambiguous. The length of the CDR3 is 11 residues. In germline, CDR1 is DFQATT, CDR2 SNEGSKA (reference sequence). V lost 5 bases and J lost 4, with 8 bases in between. CDR3 DNA: TGCAGTGCTCCGGCGGGCTATGGCTACACCTTC. As protein: CSAPAGYGYTF.

This sequence joins TRBV10-3 and TRBJ2-2; 7 nucleotides agree with TRBD1. Germline V gene sequence: CDR1 ENHRY, CDR2 SYGVKD. CDR3 length: 14 amino acids. The J segment lost 1 base and the V segment lost 8 bases, leaving 4 bases of the junction unmatched. The CDR3 DNA sequence: TGTGCCATCTCCGGGACAGAGAACACCGGGGAGCTGTTTTTT. Amino acids: CAISGTENTGELFF.

The genes are TRBV5-1 and TRBJ2-1; 9 bases are shared with TRBD1. The CDR3 contains 16 residues. Trimming cost V 0 bases and J 5 bases; bases outside gene matches: 6. The V gene's germline CDR1 is SGHRS and CDR2 YFSETQ. In nucleotides, the CDR3 is TGCGCCAGCAGCTTGGTGCGGGACAGGGTCCACAATGAGCAGTTCTTC. Protein sequence: CASSLVRDRVHNEQFF.

This clone has only a few counts. This chain uses TRBV9 with TRBJ2-7; D tentatively reads TRBD1 or TRBD2 (5 bases each). The germline V gene encodes CDR1 SGDLS and CDR2 YYNGEE. The CDR3 consists of 15 residues. V lost 0 bases to trimming and J lost 4 bases, with 14 bases between them. This chain's CDR3 is CASSVAPGGNYEQYF. In DNA, the CDR3 is TGTGCCAGCAGCGTAGCCCCTGGGGGAAATTACGAGCAGTACTTC.

V usage is TRBV14 and J usage is TRBJ2-7; D gene uncertain. The CDR3 spans 16 residues. Trimming pared 0 bases from V and 0 bases from J, leaving 12 bases between. Looked up from germline, CDR1 is SGHDN and CDR2 is FVKESK. The CDR3 nucleotides are TGTGCCAGCAGCCAAGACTACGGTATCCTCTCCTACGAGCAGTACTTC. Translation gives CASSQDYGILSYEQYF. The full variable domain, rest sourced from reference TRBV14 and TRBJ2-7, is EAGVTQFPSHSVIEKGQTVTLRCDPISGHDNLYWYRRVMGKEIKFLLHFVKESKQDESGMPNNRFLAERTGGTYSTLKVQPAELEDSGVYFCASSQDYGILSYEQYFGPGTRLTVT.

CDR3 nucleotides: TGTGCCAGCAGCCAAGATCGCCGGGAGCCCCAGCATTTT. Its translation: CASSQDRREPQHF. V gene TRBV4-2 combines with J gene TRBJ1-5, with D uncertain. Germline V lookup: CDR1 LGHNA, CDR2 YNFKEQ. This CDR3 is 13 amino acids long. V dropped 0 bases and J dropped 8 bases, with 8 bases sitting between them.

Comments on this clone: The sample contains more than one DNA sequence encoding this CDR3. The rearrangement joins TRBV11-3 to TRBJ2-3; D may be TRBD2 (5 bases). Germline V lookup: CDR1 SGHNT, CDR2 YENEEA. CDR3 length equals 16 residues. V gave up 5 bases and J gave up 3 bases, with 18 bases separating them. The CDR3 sequence: CASSLQRIRRTDTQYF. The CDR3 DNA reads as TGTGCCAGCAGCCTCCAGCGGATCCGACGGACAGATACGCAGTATTTT.

The gene calls are TRBV5-6 and TRBJ1-5; D unclear. The CDR3 consists of 16 residues. V was shortened by 5 bases and J by 3 bases, with 18 bases between the two germline ends. From germline, CDR1 is SGHDT and CDR2 YYEEEE. The CDR3 loop is CASSSSGRSNNQPQHF. DNA for the CDR3: TGTGCCAGCAGTTCCTCCGGGCGGAGTAACAATCAGCCCCAGCATTTT.

This chain joins TRBV7-2 and TRBJ1-2, with D hard to call. Deletions cut 1 base from V and 2 bases from J, with 8 bases between. Germline-derived CDR1 and CDR2 are SGHTA and FQGNSA. This CDR3 spans 14 amino acids. The CDR3 protein is CASSLEVYNYGYTF. CDR3 DNA: TGTGCCAGCAGCTTAGAGGTCTACAACTATGGCTACACCTTC.

V is TRBV18 and J is TRBJ2-3, with 9 bases identical to TRBD2. Trimming at V came to 2 bases and at J to 0 bases, leaving 3 bases not matched to a gene. This CDR3 is 16 amino acids long. CDR1 and CDR2 (germline): KGHSH, LQKENI. CDR3 bases: TGTGCCAGCTCACCATTCCTAGCGGGAAGCACAGATACGCAGTATTTT. Translated: CASSPFLAGSTDTQYF. Together with reference TRBV18 and TRBJ2-3, the CDR3 gives the full variable domain: NAGVMQNPRHLVRRRGQEARLRCSPMKGHSHVYWYRQLPEEGLKFMVYLQKENIIDESGMPKERFSAEFPKEGPSILRIQQVVRGDSAAYFCASSPFLAGSTDTQYFGPGTRLTVL.

The V call is TRBV6-1, the J call TRBJ2-3, with 9 nucleotides matching TRBD2. J gave up 3 bases and V 8 bases, and 9 bases lay outside the gene matches. The CDR3 contains 15 residues. Germline CDR1 is MNHNS and CDR2 is SASEGT. CDR3 nucleotide sequence: TGTGCCAGCCAACAGGAGCGGGGGGTGACAGATACGCAGTATTTT. It is translated as CASQQERGVTDTQYF.

The chain recombines TRBV29-1 with TRBJ2-1, with 10 bases lining up with TRBD2. The CDR3 covers 16 residues. Germline V gives CDR1 SQVTM, CDR2 ANQGSEA. V gave up 0 bases and J gave up 5 bases; unmatched junction bases: 7. The CDR3 sequence: CSVEDRAGGPNNEQFF. Written as DNA, the CDR3 is TGCAGCGTTGAAGACCGAGCGGGAGGGCCTAACAATGAGCAGTTCTTC.

The chain joins TRBV2 to TRBJ2-7, with unresolved D. Deletions cut 2 bases from V and 8 bases from J, with 10 bases between. The CDR3 spans 12 residues. Germline values: CDR1 SNHLY, CDR2 FYNNEI. The CDR3: CASSEILPQQYF. For the CDR3, the DNA is TGTGCCAGCAGTGAAATCCTCCCCCAGCAGTACTTC. The entire variable domain, with the rest obtained from reference TRBV2 and TRBJ2-7, is as follows: EPEVTQTPSHQVTQMGQEVILRCVPISNHLYFYWYRQILGQKVEFLVSFYNNEISEKSEIFDDQFSVERPDGSNFTLKIRSTKLEDSAMYFCASSEILPQQYFGPGTRLTVT.